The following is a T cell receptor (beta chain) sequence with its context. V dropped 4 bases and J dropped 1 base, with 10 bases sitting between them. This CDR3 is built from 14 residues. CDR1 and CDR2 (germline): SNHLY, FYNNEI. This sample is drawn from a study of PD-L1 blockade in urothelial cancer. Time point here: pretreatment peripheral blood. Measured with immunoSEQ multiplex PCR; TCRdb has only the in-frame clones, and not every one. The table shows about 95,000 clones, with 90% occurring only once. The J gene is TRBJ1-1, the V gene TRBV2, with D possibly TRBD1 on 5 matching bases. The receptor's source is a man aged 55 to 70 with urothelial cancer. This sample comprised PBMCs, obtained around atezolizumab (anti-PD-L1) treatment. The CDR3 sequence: CASSAGLGNTEAFF. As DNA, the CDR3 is TGTGCCAGCAGTGCGGGACTGGGGAACACTGAAGCTTTCTTT.